This TCR beta chain was retrieved from a study of response to subunit inactivated influenza vaccine. Points from the study as a whole: With each seasonal influenza vaccination, the authors suggested, few new T cells are recruited.

TCRdb re-analysed the RT-PCR reads in MiXCR, keeping a single row per CDR3 protein. This table has 700,000 to 900,000 distinct CDR3 sequences, less than 25% appearing once. There are a few counts of this clonotype. Its specificity is not known. Sample: PBMCs from blood, taken less than 6 days after vaccination. This receptor was identified in a man between 45 and 60 years old who received an inactivated influenza vaccine.

The CDR3 region is CSVNPSSYNEQFF. Written as DNA, the CDR3 is TGCAGCGTTAACCCCAGCTCCTACAATGAGCAGTTCTTC. The chain couples TRBV29-1 to TRBJ2-1; no firm D call. This CDR3 comprises 13 residues. V lost 5 bases and J lost 0, with 8 bases in between. The germline gives CDR1 SQVTM, CDR2 ANQGSEA.